This TCR beta chain was found in a study of OX40 agonist ivuxolimab in advanced cancers. About the study: Hepatocellular carcinoma, melanoma, renal cell or head and neck cancer occurred in dose-escalation patients.

Profiling relied on immunoSEQ multiplex PCR, and the TCRdb table lists in-frame clones only, not all of them. The sample holds 65,000 to 95,000 clones, 85% to 95% seen once. Per germline, CDR1 SGHVS and CDR2 FQNEAQ. Trimming at V came to 0 bases and at J to 2 bases, leaving 4 bases not matched to a gene. The CDR3 contains 16 residues. V usage is TRBV7-8 and J usage is TRBJ2-7; TRBD2 matches at 10 bases. The specimen comprised CD4+ or CD8+ T cells sorted from blood, sampled in a trial of the OX40 agonist ivuxolimab. This clonotype was sampled from an adult with an advanced solid tumor such as melanoma, head and neck, liver or kidney cancer. CDR3 protein: CASSLAERGGPYEQYF. The CDR3 nucleotides are TGTGCCAGCAGCTTAGCGGAGCGGGGGGGCCCCTACGAGCAGTACTTC.